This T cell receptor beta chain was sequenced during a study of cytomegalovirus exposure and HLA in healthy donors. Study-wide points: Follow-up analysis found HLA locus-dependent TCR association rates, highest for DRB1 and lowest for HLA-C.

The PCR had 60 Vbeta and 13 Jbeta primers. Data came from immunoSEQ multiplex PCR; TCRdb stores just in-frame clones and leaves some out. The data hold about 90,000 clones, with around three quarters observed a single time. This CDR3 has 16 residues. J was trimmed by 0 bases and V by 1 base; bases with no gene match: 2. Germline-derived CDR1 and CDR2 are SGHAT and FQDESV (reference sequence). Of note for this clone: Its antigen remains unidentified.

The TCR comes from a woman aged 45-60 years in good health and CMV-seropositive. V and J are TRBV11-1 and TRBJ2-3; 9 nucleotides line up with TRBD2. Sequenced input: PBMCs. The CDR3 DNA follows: TGTGCCAGCAGCTTAGGACTAGCGGATAGCACAGATACGCAGTATTTT. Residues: CASSLGLADSTDTQYF.